A single sample is the source of the 31 T cell receptor beta chains below, sequenced in a study of sequential checkpoint blockade in melanoma. Profiled with immunoSEQ multiplex PCR; TCRdb holds only in-frame clones, not every one. The data show 16,000 or so clones, approximately 93% seen once. As for treatment: randomized to nivolumab then ipilimumab (arm A) or the reverse (arm B). The specimen comprised CD8+ T cells sorted from blood (inferred from file names), sampled from a patient given nivolumab and ipilimumab in sequence. All receptors derive from a human donor with melanoma.

J is TRBJ2-7 and V is TRBV6-1; no reliable D call. V shed 5 bases and J shed 1 base, with 12 bases lying between them. The CDR3 extends over 14 amino acids. Germline CDR1 MNHNS, CDR2 SASEGT. CDR3 sequence reads: CASSPSLTSYEQYF. The DNA for the CDR3 is TGTGCCAGCAGTCCCAGCCTGACATCCTACGAGCAGTACTTC.

The chain joins TRBV7-9 to TRBJ1-4; no reliable D call. This CDR3 region has 15 residues. CDR1 is SEHNR and CDR2 is FQNEAQ in the germline V gene (reference sequence). The germline V and J ends were trimmed by 4 bases and 3 bases, with 12 bases remaining between them. CDR3 sequence (DNA): TGTGCCAGCAGCTCTTCGACAATTCCTAATGAAAAACTGTTTTTT. This sequence encodes CASSSSTIPNEKLFF.

The chain recombines TRBV19 with TRBJ1-6, with 8 bases fitting TRBD1. Germline V CDR1 and CDR2: LNHDA, SQIVND (reference sequence). V trimming: 3 bases; J trimming: 7 bases; junction bases outside the gene matches: 5. The CDR3 is 15 amino acids. The CDR3, as DNA: TGTGCCAGTAGTATCATGGACAGGGCCAATTCACCCCTCCACTTT. Translated, it gives CASSIMDRANSPLHF.

The genes are TRBV19 and TRBJ1-1; the match to TRBD1 covers 9 bases. The CDR3 runs 15 residues. With 10 bases clipped from V and 7 bases from J, the junction kept 16 bases outside the gene matches. CDR1 is LNHDA, CDR2 SQIVND, per germline (reference sequence). The CDR3 is CATQDRGVTFIEAFF. In DNA, the CDR3 is TGTGCCACCCAGGACAGGGGCGTTACCTTCATTGAAGCTTTCTTT.

The rearrangement uses TRBV20-1 and TRBJ2-7; TRBD1 matches 9 bases. CDR1 DFQATT and CDR2 SNEGSKA come from the germline V gene (reference sequence). This CDR3 has 11 amino acids. The CDR3 nucleotides read TGCAGCCTGGGACAGGGCTACGAGCAGTACGTC. Its protein product is CSLGQGYEQYV.

This clone appeared a single time. The gene calls are TRBV7-9 and TRBJ1-6; D not certain. The CDR3 totals 15 residues. From germline, CDR1 is SEHNR and CDR2 FQNEAQ (reference sequence). Trimming removed 3 bases at V and 8 bases at J, with 14 bases between. This CDR3 is CASSLVEELDSPLHF. DNA of the CDR3: TGTGCCAGCAGCTTGGTAGAAGAGCTTGATTCACCCCTCCACTTT.

The chain employs TRBV21-1 and TRBJ1-2. TRBV21-1 is designated a pseudogene. The CDR3 runs to 16 residues. The CDR3 DNA is TGTGCCAGCAGCAAAGCGTCGGGGGAGGGCAACTATGGCTACACCTTC. As protein: CASSKASGEGNYGYTF.

The gene calls are TRBV19 and TRBJ1-1; maybe TRBD1 (6 bases). The V gene's germline CDR1 is LNHDA and CDR2 SQIVND (reference sequence). The CDR3 has 15 residues. The V end was cut by 5 bases, the J end by 0 bases, with 13 bases between. The CDR3 nucleotides read TGTGCCAGTAGTTTGACAGGCTTGCTGAACACTGAAGCTTTCTTT. The encoded protein is CASSLTGLLNTEAFF.

V is TRBV13 and J is TRBJ1-3, with 7 bases matching TRBD1. The CDR3 extends over 15 amino acids. The J segment lost 4 bases and the V segment lost 0 bases, leaving 3 bases of the junction unmatched. Germline values: CDR1 PRHDT, CDR2 FYEKMQ (reference sequence). The CDR3 region is CASSLGGTAGNTIYF. The CDR3 bases are TGTGCCAGCAGCTTAGGGGGGACAGCCGGAAACACCATATATTTT.

CDR3 bases: TGTGCCAGCAGTTTAGGTATCGGCTATGGCTACACCTTC. The encoded protein is CASSLGIGYGYTF. The genes are TRBV27 and TRBJ1-2; D unresolved. Germline CDR1 reads MNHEY; CDR2 reads SMNVEV (reference sequence). This CDR3 has 13 amino acids. With 2 bases removed from V and 4 bases from J, the gap between germline ends came to 8 bases.

CDR3 protein: CASSLGRETEAFF. CDR3 coding DNA: TGTGCCAGCAGCTTAGGCAGGGAAACTGAAGCTTTCTTT. This sequence joins TRBV11-3 and TRBJ1-1, with D perhaps matching TRBD1 (5 bases). Germline V gene data show CDR1 as SGHNT and CDR2 as YENEEA. Trimming cost V 1 base and J 5 bases, with 8 bases left between them. The CDR3 contains 13 residues.

In its sample, this clone was seen once. J is TRBJ2-2 and V is TRBV7-9; no firm D call. V lost 5 bases and J lost 2, with 6 bases in between. The V gene's germline CDR1 is SEHNR and CDR2 FQNEAQ (reference sequence). The CDR3 spans 13 residues. Written as DNA, the CDR3 is TGTGCCAGCAGCAGACAAAACACCGGGGAGCTGTTTTTT. It translates to CASSRQNTGELFF.

V usage is TRBV7-9 and J usage is TRBJ1-5, with TRBD1 identical over 10 bases. Germline V lookup: CDR1 SEHNR, CDR2 FQNEAQ (reference sequence). V gave up 5 bases and J gave up 6 bases; unmatched junction bases: 7. This CDR3 has 15 amino acids. CDR3 in amino acids: CASSLGTGDVQPQHF. The CDR3 DNA reads TGTGCCAGCAGCCTAGGGACAGGGGATGTTCAGCCCCAGCATTTT.

The chain joins TRBV27 to TRBJ2-7; a weak D match, TRBD1 (5 bases). CDR3 length: 15 residues. Looked up from germline, CDR1 is MNHEY and CDR2 is SMNVEV (reference sequence). Trimming removed 2 bases at V and 5 bases at J, with 16 bases between. Written as DNA, the CDR3 is TGTGCCAGCAGTTTAGAAGGGGCGCCTCTTGACGAGCAGTACGTC. Its protein is CASSLEGAPLDEQYV.

The CDR3 here is CASSLVQGASYGYTF. As DNA, the CDR3 is TGTGCCAGCAGCTTAGTACAGGGGGCAAGCTATGGCTACACCTTC. The chain uses TRBV13 and TRBJ1-2; 9 nucleotides line up with TRBD1. This CDR3 spans 15 amino acids. V gave up 1 base and J gave up 4 bases; unmatched junction bases: 4. The germline V gene has CDR1 PRHDT and CDR2 FYEKMQ (reference sequence).

The chain recombines TRBV28 with TRBJ1-5, with TRBD1 as a possible D gene (5 bases). The CDR3 extends over 14 amino acids. The germline V and J ends were trimmed by 7 bases and 6 bases, with 16 bases remaining between them. Germline CDR1 is MDHEN and CDR2 is SYDVKM. The CDR3 is CASNGGMLIQPQHF. The CDR3 region has the DNA TGTGCCAGCAACGGGGGAATGTTAATTCAGCCCCAGCATTTT.

The chain joins TRBV6-5 to TRBJ2-7; 10 positions match TRBD2. Germline CDR1 MNHEY, CDR2 SVGAGI. The CDR3 is 16 residues long. Trimming cost V 0 bases and J 2 bases; bases outside gene matches: 4. CDR3 residues: CASSYSWTSGPYEQYF. The CDR3 region has the DNA TGTGCCAGCAGTTACTCCTGGACTAGCGGCCCCTACGAGCAGTACTTC.

The chain couples TRBV19 to TRBJ1-1; D gene unclear. The CDR3 is made up of 13 amino acids. Trimming took 11 bases from V and 6 from J, leaving 19 bases between them. The germline CDR1 and CDR2 sequences are LNHDA and SQIVND (reference sequence). The CDR3 here is CAATEALWAEAFF. The CDR3 DNA follows: TGTGCCGCCACGGAGGCCCTTTGGGCTGAAGCTTTCTTT.

This chain connects TRBV28 to TRBJ1-2; TRBD1 matches 7 bases. Germline V lookup: CDR1 MDHEN, CDR2 SYDVKM. V lost 6 bases, J lost 4 bases, and 11 bases stayed unmatched. CDR3 length: 15 residues. CDR3 region: CASSPTGVVIYGYTF. CDR3 DNA sequence: TGTGCCAGCAGCCCCACAGGGGTAGTGATCTATGGCTACACCTTC.

V usage is TRBV28 and J usage is TRBJ1-6; perhaps TRBD1 as D (6 bases). The CDR3 runs to 13 residues. CDR1 MDHEN and CDR2 SYDVKM come from the germline V gene. The V end was cut by 5 bases, the J end by 8 bases, with 10 bases between. CDR3 nucleotide sequence: TGTGCCAGCAGTCCTAGACAGGATTCACCCCTCCACTTT. Encoded protein: CASSPRQDSPLHF. The full variable domain, in which reference TRBV28 and TRBJ1-6 provide the parts outside the CDR3, is DVKVTQSSRYLVKRTGEKVFLECVQDMDHENMFWYRQDPGLGLRLIYFSYDVKMKEKGDIPEGYSVSREKKERFSLILESASTNQTSMYLCASSPRQDSPLHFGNGTRLTVT.

The V and J genes are TRBV6-1 and TRBJ1-6; tentatively, D is TRBD1 (6 bases). The CDR3 length is 14 residues. Trimming stripped 9 bases from V and 8 bases from J, with 17 bases between. Germline-derived CDR1 and CDR2 are MNHNS and SASEGT. The CDR3 protein is CASTGFTLYSPLHF. The CDR3, as DNA: TGTGCCAGTACAGGGTTCACCTTATATTCACCCCTCCACTTT.

The rearrangement links TRBV7-9 to TRBJ2-1; 7 nucleotides match TRBD2. With 0 bases clipped from V and 8 bases from J, the junction kept 1 base outside the gene matches. The CDR3 consists of 13 residues. Germline V lookup: CDR1 SEHNR, CDR2 FQNEAQ (reference sequence). For the CDR3, the DNA is TGTGCCAGCAGCTTAGCGGGGGGGGATGAGCAGTTCTTC. The encoded protein is CASSLAGGDEQFF.

V is TRBV19 and J is TRBJ2-7, with TRBD2 identical over 13 bases. Germline CDR1 is LNHDA and CDR2 is SQIVND (reference sequence). The CDR3 runs 17 residues. V trimming: 5 bases; J trimming: 3 bases; junction bases outside the gene matches: 10. DNA for the CDR3: TGTGCCAGTAGTCCAAGACTAGCGGGGGGTTCGGGCTACGAGCAGTACTTC. Translating it yields CASSPRLAGGSGYEQYF. The full variable domain, completed using reference TRBV19 and TRBJ2-7, is DGGITQSPKYLFRKEGQNVTLSCEQNLNHDAMYWYRQDPGQGLRLIYYSQIVNDFQKGDIAEGYSVSREKKESFPLTVTSAQKNPTAFYLCASSPRLAGGSGYEQYFGPGTRLTVT.

This chain joins TRBV2 and TRBJ2-3; 10 nucleotides line up with TRBD2. Germline CDR1 and CDR2: SNHLY and FYNNEI. J gave up 2 bases and V 8 bases, and 7 bases lay outside the gene matches. The CDR3 length is 15 residues. The CDR3 DNA follows: TGTGCCAGCGCCGAGCGGGGGGGCTACACAGATACGCAGTATTTT. Residues: CASAERGGYTDTQYF.

The CDR3 nucleotides read TGTGCCACCGACGGGGGACTAGCGGGCCCTGTCTCCTACGAGCAGTACTTC. Translation: CATDGGLAGPVSYEQYF. The V gene is TRBV19, the J gene TRBJ2-7, with 12 bases fitting TRBD2. The CDR3 is 17 amino acids. Losses at the gene ends were 10 bases for V and 0 bases for J; bases not matched to a gene: 13. CDR1 is LNHDA and CDR2 is SQIVND in the germline V gene (reference sequence).

The CDR3 loop reads CASSEAAGGGYEQYF. The DNA of the CDR3 is TGTGCCAGCAGTGAAGCCGCCGGGGGGGGCTACGAGCAGTACTTC. The V and J genes are TRBV2 and TRBJ2-7, with TRBD2 identical over 8 bases. The length of the CDR3 is 15 residues. In germline, CDR1 is SNHLY, CDR2 FYNNEI. The J segment lost 3 bases and the V segment lost 0 bases, leaving 4 bases of the junction unmatched.

The rearrangement joins TRBV5-5 to TRBJ2-7; 10 positions match TRBD1. Unmatched junction bases numbered 3, after V lost 4 bases and J lost 2 bases. This CDR3 has 14 residues. The V gene's germline CDR1 is SGHKS and CDR2 YYEKEE (reference sequence). The CDR3 protein is CASSPGQGPYEQYF. For the CDR3, the DNA is TGTGCCAGCAGCCCGGGACAGGGGCCCTACGAGCAGTACTTC.

V gene TRBV19 combines with J gene TRBJ1-2; TRBD1 is a possible D gene (5 bases). The V end lost 6 bases, the J end lost 6 bases, and 14 bases lay between the germline ends. The CDR3 has 13 residues. CDR1 is LNHDA and CDR2 is SQIVND in the germline V gene (reference sequence). The CDR3 protein is CASSSGLPHGYTF. The CDR3 DNA reads TGTGCCAGTAGCTCGGGACTTCCCCATGGCTACACCTTC.

As DNA, the CDR3 is TGTGCCAGCAGCTTATCGCCACAATTTGGGAGTAACACTGAAGCTTTCTTT. As protein: CASSLSPQFGSNTEAFF. The chain has TRBV13 and TRBJ1-1; D ambiguous. The CDR3 has 17 residues. The V end was cut by 2 bases, the J end by 2 bases, with 18 bases between. CDR1 is PRHDT and CDR2 is FYEKMQ in the germline V gene (reference sequence).

With regard to this clone: Other nucleotide sequences from this sample produce the same CDR3. The chain employs TRBV9 and TRBJ2-7; D gene uncertain. CDR1 and CDR2 (germline): SGDLS, YYNGEE. The CDR3 is 13 amino acids. Trimming took off 0 bases at V and 3 bases at J, with 7 bases between the two ends. Written as DNA, the CDR3 is TGTGCCAGCAGCGTAGAGCTGAACTACGAGCAGTACTTC. Its translation is CASSVELNYEQYF.

In DNA form, the CDR3 reads TGTGCCTGGAGTCCCCTAGCGGACGTCCTCTCCTACAATGAGCAGTTCTTC. This sequence encodes CAWSPLADVLSYNEQFF. The chain carries TRBV30 and TRBJ2-1, with TRBD2 matching over 7 bases. The length of the CDR3 is 17 residues. Trimming removed 2 bases from V and 0 bases from J; junction bases left unmatched: 10. CDR1 GTSNPN and CDR2 SVGIG come from the germline V gene (reference sequence).